The text below deals with one T cell receptor beta chain. The V segment lost 0 bases and the J segment 6 bases; nucleotides outside the gene matches: 4. CDR1 and CDR2 from the germline V gene are KGHSH and LQKENI. The CDR3 runs to 14 residues. This sample stems from a study of blood T cell repertoires in COVID-19. At the level of the study: Sites in the United States, Italy and Spain provided acute and convalescent COVID-19 samples. Sample material is recorded as cDNA or gDNA derived from T cells, B-cell-depleted T cells, or PBMCs.

In Seattle, patients joined the study during active infection and were tracked longitudinally. Original data processing: From reference gene primer amplification, estimates of nucleated cell counts were derived. Here immunoSEQ multiplex PCR was the method, and the copy in TCRdb shows in-frame clones only, minus some. V and J calls and clone size are copied from that table; D and trimming were computed from the DNA. The sample shows nearly 200,000 clones, around 85% of them seen only once. The receptor was isolated from a man in his 60s with COVID-19, enrolled during active disease. Sequencing was performed on peripheral blood. The chain employs TRBV18 and TRBJ1-1; TRBD1 aligns across 7 bases. CDR3 DNA: TGTGCCAGCTCACCACCCACAGGGGCAGCTGAAGCTTTCTTT. It codes for CASSPPTGAAEAFF.